The 29 T cell receptor beta chains listed next were all sequenced from one sample in a study of T-cell memory formation after mild COVID-19. One entry per CDR3 protein, called by TCRdb with MiXCR from the 5' RACE reads. The sample lists around 200,000 distinct CDR3 sequences; over 20% were seen once. Material: PBMCs or a T cell subset sorted from them (not recorded which). These receptors all come from an adult woman who had mild COVID-19 (a few samples of this study predate the infection). Cell type and time point are not known.

This clonotype was seen only a few times. This chain links TRBV6-5 with TRBJ2-3, with D tentatively TRBD1 (6 bases). The germline V gene has CDR1 MNHEY and CDR2 SVGAGI. Deletions cut 0 bases from V and 1 base from J, with 11 bases between. There are 16 residues in the CDR3. The CDR3 loop reads CASSYSRRTGTDTQYF. CDR3 DNA: TGTGCCAGCAGTTACTCGCGTCGGACAGGCACAGATACGCAGTATTTT.

V and J are TRBV27 and TRBJ1-1; a possible D gene is TRBD1 (5 bases). CDR1 MNHEY and CDR2 SMNVEV come from the germline V gene (reference sequence). CDR3 length: 12 residues. V shed 4 bases and J shed 11 bases, with 14 bases lying between them. The chain's CDR3 is CASSWAGQSAFF. The CDR3 DNA is TGTGCCAGCAGTTGGGCAGGGCAATCCGCTTTCTTT.

The chain joins TRBV10-3 to TRBJ1-2, with 9 bases lining up with TRBD1. In germline, CDR1 is ENHRY, CDR2 SYGVKD. The CDR3 runs to 15 residues. V dropped 10 bases and J dropped 4; count of bases not matched to a gene: 13. In DNA, the CDR3 is TGTGCCACCGGGGGACAGGGAGCCCCCCCCTATGGCTACACCTTC. The encoded protein is CATGGQGAPPYGYTF.

The rearrangement uses TRBV5-1 and TRBJ1-2; D may be TRBD1 (5 bases). V gave up 0 bases and J gave up 4 bases, with 7 bases separating them. CDR1 and CDR2 (germline): SGHRS, YFSETQ. The CDR3 is made up of 13 amino acids. CDR3 nucleotides: TGCGCCAGCAGCTTGGCGGGGACCTATGGCTACACCTTC. This encodes CASSLAGTYGYTF.

The chain has TRBV5-6 and TRBJ1-2, with D perhaps TRBD1 (5 bases). With 8 bases removed from V and 2 bases from J, the gap between germline ends came to 13 bases. CDR1 is SGHDT and CDR2 is YYEEEE in the germline V gene. The CDR3 spans 13 residues. This CDR3 reads CASLTVENYGYTF. CDR3 in DNA: TGTGCCAGTCTGACAGTGGAAAACTATGGCTACACCTTC.

The chain joins TRBV4-1 to TRBJ2-7, with D unclear. V was shortened by 0 bases and J by 3 bases, with 15 bases between the two germline ends. Germline CDR1 and CDR2: MGHRA and YSYEKL. This CDR3 is built from 16 residues. The CDR3 sequence is CASSQEPPNGDYEQYF. In DNA, the CDR3 is TGCGCCAGCAGCCAAGAGCCCCCGAACGGAGACTACGAGCAGTACTTC.

This clonotype was counted a few times. The J gene is TRBJ2-5, the V gene TRBV7-2; 7 bases are a match to TRBD1. Germline-derived CDR1 and CDR2 are SGHTA and FQGNSA. Trimming at V came to 10 bases and at J to 5 bases, leaving 7 bases not matched to a gene. This CDR3 spans 12 amino acids. CDR3 in amino acids: CATRQGRETQYF. DNA for the CDR3: TGTGCCACCAGACAGGGCCGGGAGACCCAGTACTTC.

The V and J genes are TRBV2 and TRBJ2-1; 8 bases agree with TRBD2. Germline lookup yields CDR1 SNHLY and CDR2 FYNNEI. Unmatched junction bases numbered 6, after V lost 8 bases and J lost 9 bases. CDR3 length equals 12 residues. The CDR3 sequence: CASLSGGGEQFF. CDR3 coding DNA: TGTGCCAGCCTAAGCGGGGGAGGTGAGCAGTTCTTC.

The chain combines TRBV5-4 with TRBJ1-2, with TRBD1 matching over 8 bases. Germline assignment: CDR1 SGHNT and CDR2 YYREEE (reference sequence). V was pared by 4 bases and J by 1 base, with 6 bases of the junction left unmatched. The CDR3 is 15 amino acids. For the CDR3, the DNA is TGTGCCAGCAGCCCCGACAGGGGTGGTAACTATGGCTACACCTTC. Translating gives CASSPDRGGNYGYTF.

Only a few counts were recorded for this clonotype. This chain joins TRBV20-1 and TRBJ2-7; D might be TRBD2 (6 bases). Germline CDR1 DFQATT, CDR2 SNEGSKA (reference sequence). The CDR3 sequence is 13 residues long. Trimming left V 0 bases short and J 9 bases short, with 15 bases between. The chain's CDR3 is CSARDPLAPGQYF. Written as DNA, the CDR3 is TGCAGTGCTAGAGATCCCCTAGCGCCCGGGCAGTACTTC.

The V gene is TRBV7-6, the J gene TRBJ2-5; tentative D call: TRBD1 (6 bases). Germline V gives CDR1 SGHVS, CDR2 FNYEAQ. V lost 1 base and J lost 5, with 14 bases in between. The CDR3 is 15 residues long. CDR3 sequence reads: CASSLDAGVRETQYF. The CDR3 bases are TGTGCCAGCAGCTTAGACGCAGGGGTACGGGAGACCCAGTACTTC.

The gene calls are TRBV4-1 and TRBJ2-7; perhaps D is TRBD1 or TRBD2 (5 bases each). CDR1 and CDR2 (germline): MGHRA, YSYEKL. This CDR3 spans 14 amino acids. The V gene lost 0 bases and the J gene lost 12 bases, with 18 bases spanning the gap. CDR3 bases: TGCGCCAGCAGCCAAGACCCTGGGACGTCTACTTGGTACTTC. Protein product: CASSQDPGTSTWYF.

The rearrangement links TRBV5-8 to TRBJ1-2; D remains unclear. V was pared by 0 bases and J by 5 bases, with 8 bases between. Germline loops: CDR1 SGHTS, CDR2 YDEGEE. The CDR3 contains 13 residues. The CDR3 loop is CASSLGPWYGYTF. In DNA, the CDR3 is TGTGCCAGCAGCTTGGGACCGTGGTATGGCTACACCTTC.

This clonotype has ten or more counts. The genes are TRBV4-1 and TRBJ1-2; 8 bases map to TRBD1. The V gene end was trimmed by 0 bases and the J gene end by 3 bases; junction bases not matched to a gene: 9. The CDR3 contains 17 residues. Per the germline V gene, CDR1 is MGHRA and CDR2 is YSYEKL. The CDR3 spells CASSQEAGGSIDYGYTF. The CDR3 coding sequence is TGCGCCAGCAGCCAAGAAGCAGGGGGCTCCATCGACTATGGCTACACCTTC.

This clonotype came up a few times. The chain links TRBV7-9 to TRBJ2-7; 8 nucleotides line up with TRBD2. CDR3 length: 16 amino acids. Germline V gene lookup returns CDR1 SEHNR and CDR2 FQNEAQ (reference sequence). J gave up 3 bases and V 0 bases, and 7 bases lay outside the gene matches. The CDR3 DNA reads TGTGCCAGCAGCTTAGCCCCGGGAGGGGAGGACTACGAGCAGTACTTC. Translation gives CASSLAPGGEDYEQYF.

This clonotype showed up many times. The chain joins TRBV7-2 to TRBJ2-1; D unresolved. There are 13 residues in the CDR3. V dropped 5 bases and J dropped 8 bases, with 13 bases sitting between them. The germline V gene has CDR1 SGHTA and CDR2 FQGNSA. CDR3 nucleotides: TGTGCCAGCAGCCTCGTAGCCAGAGATGAGCAGTTCTTC. This translates into CASSLVARDEQFF.

V usage is TRBV5-1 and J usage is TRBJ2-2; possible D gene TRBD2, 5 bases. CDR1 and CDR2 from the germline V gene are SGHRS and YFSETQ. The CDR3 totals 14 residues. Trimming pared 0 bases from V and 7 bases from J, leaving 10 bases between. The CDR3 loop reads CASSLVEAGGELFF. As DNA, the CDR3 is TGCGCCAGCAGCTTGGTGGAGGCTGGCGGGGAGCTGTTTTTT.

This clonotype was recorded a few times. This chain links TRBV7-8 with TRBJ1-5; tentatively, D is TRBD1 (5 bases). There are 14 residues in the CDR3. In germline, CDR1 is SGHVS, CDR2 FQNEAQ. V lost 5 bases and J 6 bases, leaving 14 bases between the germline ends. As DNA, the CDR3 is TGTGCCAGCAGCCACCGGGGGTGGGGTCAGCCCCAGCATTTT. It encodes CASSHRGWGQPQHF.

The rearrangement joins TRBV7-2 to TRBJ2-2, with 7 bases fitting TRBD2. Germline lookup yields CDR1 SGHTA and CDR2 FQGNSA. The length of the CDR3 is 16 residues. Trimming removed 5 bases from V and 5 bases from J; junction bases left unmatched: 11. Here the CDR3 reads CASSPLKSGITGELFF. CDR3 sequence (DNA): TGTGCCAGCAGCCCCCTGAAGAGCGGGATAACCGGGGAGCTGTTTTTT.

This clonotype appeared a few times. This rearrangement joins TRBV7-3 to TRBJ2-1; the match to TRBD2 covers 13 bases. The germline V gene has CDR1 SGHTA and CDR2 FQGTGA. The V segment lost 5 bases and the J segment 0 bases; nucleotides outside the gene matches: 10. The CDR3 is made up of 19 amino acids. In nucleotides, the CDR3 is TGTGCCAGCAGCCCGAGACTAGCGGGGGGACCTTACTCCTACAATGAGCAGTTCTTC. Its protein product is CASSPRLAGGPYSYNEQFF. Supplemented by reference TRBV7-3 and TRBJ2-1, the full variable domain reads GAGVSQTPSNKVTEKGKYVELRCDPISGHTALYWYRQSLGQGPEFLIYFQGTGAADDSGLPNDRFFAVRPEGSVSTLKIQRTERGDSAVYLCASSPRLAGGPYSYNEQFFGPGTRLTVL.

There are a few counts of this clonotype. V gene TRBV6-2 or TRBV6-3 combines with J gene TRBJ2-3; weak D call: TRBD2 (6 bases). Germline lookup yields CDR1 MNHEY and CDR2 SVGEGT. V gave up 2 bases and J gave up 6 bases, with 15 bases separating them. This CDR3 has 15 residues. CDR3 DNA: TGTGCCAGCAGTTACCCGAGTAGCGCGGGGGATACGCAGTATTTT. Protein product: CASSYPSSAGDTQYF.

The rearrangement joins TRBV15 to TRBJ1-4, with 9 nucleotides matching TRBD1. This CDR3 comprises 15 residues. The V and J ends lost 1 base and 5 bases, in that order; junction bases with no gene match: 2. Per germline, CDR1 LNHNV and CDR2 YYDKDF (reference sequence). CDR3 sequence reads: CATSRADRGNEKLFF. CDR3 DNA: TGTGCCACCAGCAGAGCGGACAGGGGAAATGAAAAACTGTTTTTT.

This clonotype came up a few times. This chain connects TRBV5-5 to TRBJ2-1; D is ambiguous. The ends were cut back, 0 bases at V and 7 bases at J, with 8 bases in the middle. Germline V gene data show CDR1 as SGHKS and CDR2 as YYEKEE (reference sequence). CDR3 length: 13 amino acids. The CDR3 nucleotides read TGTGCCAGCAGCTTGGATTTGGCTAATGAGCAGTTCTTC. Its translation: CASSLDLANEQFF.

In this sample, this clonotype turned up a few times. Written as DNA, the CDR3 is TGTGCCAGCAGCTCGGGGGGCGGAAACAATGAGCAGTTCTTC. Translating it yields CASSSGGGNNEQFF. The chain uses TRBV5-5 and TRBJ2-1, with D perhaps matching TRBD2 (7 bases). Germline-derived CDR1 and CDR2 are SGHKS and YYEKEE (reference sequence). This CDR3 has 14 residues. With 3 bases removed from V and 5 bases from J, the gap between germline ends came to 12 bases.

This clonotype was seen a few times. J is TRBJ1-1 and V is TRBV5-6; 9 nucleotides agree with TRBD1. The V gene end was trimmed by 4 bases and the J gene end by 4 bases; junction bases not matched to a gene: 8. The germline gives CDR1 SGHDT, CDR2 YYEEEE. CDR3 length equals 15 residues. For the CDR3, the DNA is TGTGCCAGCAGCGCCGGGGGACAGGGCGGCACTGAAGCTTTCTTT. Translation gives CASSAGGQGGTEAFF.

This sequence joins TRBV4-3 and TRBJ2-4; a weak D match, TRBD2 (6 bases). CDR3 length: 15 residues. The V gene lost 0 bases and the J gene lost 8 bases, with 14 bases spanning the gap. The germline gives CDR1 LGHNA, CDR2 YSLEER. CDR3 sequence: CASSQDGGTGDIQYF. The CDR3 DNA reads TGCGCCAGCAGCCAAGACGGCGGGACCGGCGACATTCAGTACTTC.

This clonotype showed up just a few times. The chain carries TRBV6-5 and TRBJ2-3; weak D call: TRBD2 (6 bases). This CDR3 has 18 amino acids. CDR1 and CDR2 from the germline V gene are MNHEY and SVGAGI. Trimming shortened V by 5 bases and J by 3 bases, and 24 bases separated the two germline ends. In DNA, the CDR3 is TGTGCCAGCAGTCGATCTCCGTGGGGGGAGGTAGAAACAGATACGCAGTATTTT. It codes for CASSRSPWGEVETDTQYF.

The gene calls are TRBV24-1 and TRBJ2-5; 15 bases fit TRBD2. The CDR3 loop spans 17 amino acids. The germline V gene encodes CDR1 KGHDR and CDR2 SFDVKD. Trimming took 7 bases from V and 1 from J; bases not matched to a gene: 6. The CDR3 sequence: CATRAKGLAGGQETQYF. The CDR3 nucleotides read TGTGCCACCAGGGCAAAGGGACTAGCGGGGGGCCAAGAGACCCAGTACTTC.

This chain links TRBV6-6 with TRBJ2-1; 16 bases match TRBD2. The CDR3 has 14 residues. CDR1 and CDR2 (germline): MNHNY, SVGAGI (reference sequence). Trimming took 10 bases from V and 6 from J; bases not matched to a gene: 3. CDR3 loop: CATGTSGGGNEQFF. The CDR3 DNA is TGTGCCACCGGGACTAGCGGGGGGGGCAATGAGCAGTTCTTC.